These T cell receptor beta chains were read from a single sample in a study of response to subunit inactivated influenza vaccine. Using its own MiXCR run on the RT-PCR reads, TCRdb lists one record per CDR3 protein. Altogether roughly 550,000 distinct CDR3 sequences are present, roughly 25% being singletons, with the ten largest covering approximately 3%. This sample also appeared in a second study, on T cells expressing NK-cell markers.

Material: CD4+ T cells sorted from PBMCs, obtained 11 to 12 days after vaccination. All receptors derive from a man between 50 and 59 years old who received an inactivated influenza vaccine. Both conserved end residues are part of each CDR3. D genes are given only for firm matches. Size is stated for part of the rows, as once, few or many counts, or as a class when the clone is expanded.

size	V	D	J	CDR3
.	TRBV20-1	.	TRBJ2-5	CSARDARGGETQYF
.	TRBV4-2	TRBD2	TRBJ2-1	CASSQFSGGAYNEQFF
few	TRBV29-1	.	TRBJ2-5	CSVAGTKETQYF
.	TRBV12-3/TRBV12-4	TRBD1	TRBJ2-2	CASSQTGTWTVTGELFF
.	TRBV5-1	TRBD1	TRBJ2-5	CASKGTGEQETQYF
.	TRBV11-3	.	TRBJ2-1	CASSLKPHEQFF
many	TRBV5-1	TRBD1	TRBJ1-6	CASSRDSSNSPLHF
.	TRBV12-3/TRBV12-4	.	TRBJ1-6	CASSQLYNSPLHF
many	TRBV9	.	TRBJ2-5	CASSSFLTTPQETQYF
.	TRBV5-1	TRBD1	TRBJ2-7	CASSSGQGHEQYF